This T cell receptor (beta chain) was recovered during a study of T-cell memory formation after mild COVID-19. Remarks on this clonotype: Antigen: not known.

The CDR3 is 14 residues long. V shed 2 bases and J shed 5 bases, with 13 bases lying between them. In germline, CDR1 is LGHNA, CDR2 YNFKEQ. Overall study findings and caveats: Whether second-wave clones peaking at day 37 were SARS-CoV-2 specific went unconfirmed.

One entry per CDR3 protein results from TCRdb running MiXCR on the 5' RACE reads. The table includes 470,000 or so distinct CDR3 sequences, roughly 25% detected once. The clonotype comes from an adult woman who had mild COVID-19 (a few samples of this study predate the infection). Cell type and time point are not known. The chain has TRBV4-2 and TRBJ2-7; D may be TRBD2 (6 bases). The sequenced sample was PBMCs or a T cell subset sorted from them (not recorded which). The CDR3 here is CASSQTPEGNEQYF. The CDR3 DNA is TGTGCCAGCAGCCAAACACCGGAGGGGAACGAGCAGTACTTC.